The rows below give T cell receptor beta chains drawn from one sample of a study of graft-versus-host responses after intestinal transplantation. Method: immunoSEQ multiplex PCR; TCRdb's copy keeps in-frame clones and lacks some. There are roughly 20,000 clones in the sample; around 43% occur only once, and 1.5% to 2% lies in the top ten. The specimen comprised alloreactive CD8+ T cells from a mixed lymphocyte reaction culture, sampled before intestinal transplant. The origin of the receptors is a human patient who received an intestinal transplant. Both conserved end residues are part of each CDR3. D genes are given only for firm matches. Some rows mark clone size as missing; the rest say once, few, many or name a class of expanded clone.

d_gene	abundance	v_gene	j_gene	CDR3nt	CDR3aa
.	few	TRBV6-1	TRBJ2-7	TGTGCCAGCAGTTCCCCCGGGACACCCCCCTACGAGCAGTACTTC	CASSSPGTPPYEQYF
.	.	TRBV11-2	TRBJ1-2	TGTGCCAGCACCGGGACTAACTATGGCTACACCTTC	CASTGTNYGYTF
.	medium-sized	TRBV6-1	TRBJ1-3	TGTGCCAGCAGTGAAGCATGGAACCGGGACACCATATATTTT	CASSEAWNRDTIYF
.	once	TRBV2	TRBJ2-7	TGTGCCAGCAGTGAAGAGTCGGGGACGGGCTACGAGCAGTACTTC	CASSEESGTGYEQYF
.	.	TRBV9	TRBJ1-3	TGTGCCAGCAACTGGGGGGGTTATGGAAACACCATATATTTT	CASNWGGYGNTIYF
TRBD1	once	TRBV28	TRBJ2-7	TGTGCCAGCAGCCAATTAGGAGACAGGGCCTACGAGCAGTACTTC	CASSQLGDRAYEQYF
TRBD1	.	TRBV6-5	TRBJ1-5	TGTGCCAGCAGTTACTCGAAGGCAGGGGGTCAGCCCCAGCATTTT	CASSYSKAGGQPQHF
TRBD2	.	TRBV4-1	TRBJ2-3	TGCGCCAGCAGCCAAGAAGGTAGCGGGGGGTTTAATACGCAGTATTTT	CASSQEGSGGFNTQYF
.	.	TRBV21-1	TRBJ1-5	TGTGCCAGCAGCAAAGGGGGCAATCAGCCCCAGCATTTT	CASSKGGNQPQHF
.	.	TRBV5-1	TRBJ2-7	TGCGCCAGCAGCTTGGAGGTCTACCGACGCCCAACCTACGAGCAGTACTTC	CASSLEVYRRPTYEQYF
TRBD1	.	TRBV5-1	TRBJ2-5	TGCGCCAGCAGCTTTGACAGGGGAGAGACCCAGTACTTC	CASSFDRGETQYF
.	.	TRBV7-2	TRBJ1-1	TGTGCCAGCAGCCTAATGAACACTGAAGCTTTCTTT	CASSLMNTEAFF
TRBD1	few	TRBV15	TRBJ1-2	TGTGCCACCAGCAGAGATGGGAAGGGGGCGATCTATGGCTACACCTTC	CATSRDGKGAIYGYTF
.	.	TRBV5-8	TRBJ1-2	TGTGCCAGCAGCTTTGGCACGAGGACGGGTGGCTACACCTTC	CASSFGTRTGGYTF
.	few	TRBV19	TRBJ1-2	TGTGCCAGCAGGGAGGGCTATGGCTACACCTTC	CASREGYGYTF
.	.	TRBV5-1	TRBJ1-4	TGCGCCAGCAGCTTGCTCCCAGGGCAGGAAAAACTGTTTTTT	CASSLLPGQEKLFF
TRBD1	medium-sized	TRBV5-6	TRBJ1-2	TGTGCCAGCAGCTTAAGACAGGGTGATGGCTACACCTTC	CASSLRQGDGYTF
.	.	TRBV5-1	TRBJ1-1	TGCGCCGGCAGCTTGGTCGGGGGGAACACTGAAGCTTTCTTT	CAGSLVGGNTEAFF
.	.	TRBV7-9	TRBJ1-2	TGTGCCAGCAGCCTTCCTAGGCAAAACTATGGCTACACCTTC	CASSLPRQNYGYTF
.	few	TRBV28	TRBJ1-5	TGTGCCAGCAGCTCACTATTACGGTACCCCCAGCATTTT	CASSSLLRYPQHF
.	.	TRBV4-3	TRBJ2-7	TGCGCCAGCAGCCAAGATTTGCCTCTTAGCTCCTACGAGCAGTACTTC	CASSQDLPLSSYEQYF
.	.	TRBV5-1	TRBJ2-3	TGCGCCAGTTCCCGGGTTTTCGGGATTACTAGCACAGATACGCAGTATTTT	CASSRVFGITSTDTQYF
TRBD1	.	TRBV11-3	TRBJ2-1	TGTGCCAGCAGCCACCTGACAGGGCGGTCGGGCAATGAGCAGTTCTTC	CASSHLTGRSGNEQFF
.	.	TRBV7-2	TRBJ1-5	TGTGCCAGCAGCAACCAGGGTAGTAATCAGCCCCAGCATTTT	CASSNQGSNQPQHF
TRBD1	.	TRBV5-1	TRBJ1-2	TGCGCCAGCAGCTCACTGACAGGGGCTTCTATTAGGTACACCTTC	CASSSLTGASIRYTF
.	medium-sized	TRBV5-1	TRBJ1-5	TGCGCCAGCAGCCCGAATCCTTCATCGGATCAGCCCCAGCATTTT	CASSPNPSSDQPQHF